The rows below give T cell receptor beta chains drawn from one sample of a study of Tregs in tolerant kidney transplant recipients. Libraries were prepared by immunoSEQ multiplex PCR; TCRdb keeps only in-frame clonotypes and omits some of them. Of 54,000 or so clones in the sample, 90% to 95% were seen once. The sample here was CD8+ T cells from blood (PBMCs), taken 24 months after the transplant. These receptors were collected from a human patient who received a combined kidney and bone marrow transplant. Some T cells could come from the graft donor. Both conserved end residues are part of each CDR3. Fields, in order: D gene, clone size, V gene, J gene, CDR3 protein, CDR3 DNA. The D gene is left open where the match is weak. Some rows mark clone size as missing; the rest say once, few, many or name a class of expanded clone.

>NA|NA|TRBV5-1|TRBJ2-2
CASSFGGHGELFF
TGCGCCAGCAGCTTCGGGGGTCACGGGGAGCTGTTTTTT
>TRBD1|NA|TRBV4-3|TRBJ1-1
CASSRDRGNTEAFF
TGCGCCAGCAGCCGAGACAGGGGGAACACTGAAGCTTTCTTT
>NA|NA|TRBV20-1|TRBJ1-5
CSASFRSDQHF
TGCAGTGCTAGTTTCAGGTCAGACCAGCATTTT
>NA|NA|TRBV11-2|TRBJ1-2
CASRNHRGIGRNYGYTF
TGTGCCAGCAGGAACCATCGGGGGATTGGACGTAACTATGGCTACACCTTC
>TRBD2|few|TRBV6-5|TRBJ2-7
CASSAGTSGYEQYF
TGTGCCAGCAGTGCCGGGACTAGCGGCTACGAGCAGTACTTC
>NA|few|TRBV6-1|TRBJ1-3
CASSEGHYPGNTIYF
TGTGCCAGCAGTGAAGGCCACTACCCTGGAAACACCATATATTTT
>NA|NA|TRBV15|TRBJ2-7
CATSTTGSPYEQYF
TGTGCCACCAGCACGACAGGTTCCCCTTACGAGCAGTACTTC
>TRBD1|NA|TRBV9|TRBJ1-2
CASRAGQGDYGYTF
TGTGCCAGCAGAGCGGGACAGGGGGACTATGGCTACACCTTC
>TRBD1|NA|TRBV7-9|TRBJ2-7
CASSLPQPSRTGSFYEQYF
TGTGCCAGCAGCTTACCACAACCCTCCCGGACAGGTAGTTTCTACGAGCAGTACTTC
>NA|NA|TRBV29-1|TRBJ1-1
CSVARGNTEAFF
TGCAGCGTTGCCAGGGGTAACACTGAAGCTTTCTTT
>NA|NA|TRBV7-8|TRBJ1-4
CASSLVSGGANEKLFF
TGTGCCAGCAGCTTAGTTTCAGGAGGGGCTAATGAAAAACTGTTTTTT
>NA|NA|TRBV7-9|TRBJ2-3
CASSPPWGGHTDTQYF
TGTGCCAGCAGCCCTCCGTGGGGGGGGCACACAGATACGCAGTATTTT
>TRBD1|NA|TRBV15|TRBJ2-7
CATGTGGHEQYF
TGTGCCACCGGGACAGGGGGCCACGAGCAGTACTTC
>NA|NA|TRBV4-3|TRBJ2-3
CASSQATAGSPTDTQYF
TGCGCCAGCAGCCAAGCGACCGCGGGCTCCCCCACAGATACGCAGTATTTT
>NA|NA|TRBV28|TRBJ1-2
CASSLRRYYSGYTF
TGTGCCAGCAGTTTAAGGCGGTACTATAGTGGCTACACCTTC
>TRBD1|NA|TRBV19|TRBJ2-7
CASSVGTGFTYEQYF
TGTGCCAGTAGTGTGGGGACAGGCTTTACCTACGAGCAGTACTTC
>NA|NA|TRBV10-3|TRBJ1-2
CAISETQGPAGYTF
TGTGCCATCAGTGAGACCCAGGGGCCCGCTGGCTACACCTTC
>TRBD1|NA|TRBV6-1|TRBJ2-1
CASSGDRRGQFF
TGTGCCAGCAGTGGGGACAGGAGGGGGCAGTTCTTC
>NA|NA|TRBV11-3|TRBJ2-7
CASSLYPSVEGNYEQYF
TGTGCCAGCAGCTTATATCCTAGCGTAGAGGGGAACTACGAGCAGTACTTC
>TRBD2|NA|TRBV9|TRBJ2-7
CASSNPSGGASGYEQYF
TGTGCCAGCAGCAACCCTTCGGGAGGGGCCTCGGGGTACGAGCAGTACTTC
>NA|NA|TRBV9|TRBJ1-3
CASSQWGDAGNTIYF
TGTGCCAGCAGCCAATGGGGGGACGCCGGAAACACCATATATTTT
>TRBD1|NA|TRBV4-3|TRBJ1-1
CASSQEAGDSTEAFF
TGCGCCAGCAGCCAAGAGGCAGGGGACAGCACTGAAGCTTTCTTT
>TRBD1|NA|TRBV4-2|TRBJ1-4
CASSPRMEGAEKLFF
TGTGCCAGCAGCCCGCGGATGGAGGGGGCGGAGAAACTGTTTTTT
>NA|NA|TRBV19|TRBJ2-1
CASSIGSEQFF
TGTGCCAGTAGTATAGGTAGCGAGCAGTTCTTC
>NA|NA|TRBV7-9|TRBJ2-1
CASSFYSGAYNEQFF
TGTGCCAGCAGCTTTTACAGCGGAGCATACAATGAGCAGTTCTTC
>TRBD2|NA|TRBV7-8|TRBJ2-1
CASSLALAGAPGRNEQFF
TGTGCCAGCAGCTTAGCGTTAGCGGGAGCCCCCGGGCGCAATGAGCAGTTCTTC
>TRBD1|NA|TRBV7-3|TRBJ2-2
CASSSTGGTGELFF
TGTGCCAGCAGCTCAACAGGGGGCACCGGGGAGCTGTTTTTT
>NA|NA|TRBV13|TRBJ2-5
CASSLLGGMETQYF
TGTGCCAGCAGCTTATTAGGCGGAATGGAGACCCAGTACTTC